The clone carrying this T cell receptor (beta chain) has more than one count but fewer than ten. Via MiXCR, TCRdb re-called the reads, giving one row per CDR3 protein. Of about 100,000 distinct CDR3 sequences in the sample, 23% are singletons; the top ten hold about 39%. This record comes from a study of T cell repertoires in cytomegalovirus infection. At the level of the study: TCR beta signatures that were public indicated CMV infection and matching HLA type.

The CDR3 runs to 13 residues. Trimming stripped 4 bases from V and 6 bases from J, with 15 bases between. The germline CDR1 and CDR2 sequences are DFQATT and SNEGSKA (reference sequence). The sample taken for sequencing was CD8+ T cells from PBMCs. V usage is TRBV20-1 and J usage is TRBJ2-5; D may be TRBD1 or TRBD2 (5 bases each). The sequence came from a human donor in good health (CMV status not recorded). Some clones in this sample may be carry-over from other donors' samples. For the CDR3, the DNA is TGCAGTGCTATACCGGGGCCCGACAAGACCCAGTACTTC. Translating gives CSAIPGPDKTQYF.